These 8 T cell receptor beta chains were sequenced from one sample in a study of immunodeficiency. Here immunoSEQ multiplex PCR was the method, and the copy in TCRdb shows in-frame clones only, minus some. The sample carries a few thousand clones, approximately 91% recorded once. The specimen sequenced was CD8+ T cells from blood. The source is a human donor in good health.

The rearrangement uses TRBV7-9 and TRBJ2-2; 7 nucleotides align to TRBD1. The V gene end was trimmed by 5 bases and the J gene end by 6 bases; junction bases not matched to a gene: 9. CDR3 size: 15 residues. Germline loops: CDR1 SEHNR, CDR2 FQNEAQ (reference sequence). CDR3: CASSPTDRVAGELFF. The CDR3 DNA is TGTGCCAGCAGCCCGACCGACAGGGTTGCCGGGGAGCTGTTTTTT.

The CDR3 spells CSASFGGPGQPQHF. DNA of the CDR3: TGCAGTGCTAGTTTCGGGGGGCCGGGACAGCCCCAGCATTTT. V is TRBV20-1 and J is TRBJ1-5, with D possibly matching TRBD1 (6 bases). The CDR3 totals 14 residues. From germline, CDR1 is DFQATT and CDR2 SNEGSKA (reference sequence). V was clipped by 3 bases and J by 7 bases, with 16 bases between them.

CDR3 nucleotide sequence: TGTGCCAGTAGTATAACACTATCAGGCTCCTACGAGCAGTACTTC. Its translation is CASSITLSGSYEQYF. This chain links TRBV19 with TRBJ2-7, with unresolved D. Trimming pared 2 bases from V and 0 bases from J, leaving 11 bases between. The CDR3 length is 15 residues. Germline V gene data show CDR1 as LNHDA and CDR2 as SQIVND (reference sequence).

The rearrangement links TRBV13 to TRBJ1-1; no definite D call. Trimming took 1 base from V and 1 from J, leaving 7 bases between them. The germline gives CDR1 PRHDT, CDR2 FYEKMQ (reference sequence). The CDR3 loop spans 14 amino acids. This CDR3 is CASSLEGANTEAFF. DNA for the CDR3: TGTGCCAGCAGCTTAGAGGGAGCGAACACTGAAGCTTTCTTT. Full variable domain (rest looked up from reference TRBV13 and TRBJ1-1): AAGVIQSPRHLIKEKRETATLKCYPIPRHDTVYWYQQGPGQDPQFLISFYEKMQSDKGSIPDRFSAQQFSDYHSELNMSSLELGDSALYFCASSLEGANTEAFFGQGTRLTVV.

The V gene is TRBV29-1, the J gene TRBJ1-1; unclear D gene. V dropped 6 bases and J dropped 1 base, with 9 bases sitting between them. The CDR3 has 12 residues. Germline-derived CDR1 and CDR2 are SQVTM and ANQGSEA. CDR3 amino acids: CSVPQPNTEAFF. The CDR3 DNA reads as TGCAGCGTGCCACAGCCGAACACTGAAGCTTTCTTT. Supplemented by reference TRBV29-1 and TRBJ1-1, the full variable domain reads SAVISQKPSRDICQRGTSLTIQCQVDSQVTMMFWYRQQPGQSLTLIATANQGSEATYESGFVIDKFPISRPNLTFSTLTVSNMSPEDSSIYLCSVPQPNTEAFFGQGTRLTVV.

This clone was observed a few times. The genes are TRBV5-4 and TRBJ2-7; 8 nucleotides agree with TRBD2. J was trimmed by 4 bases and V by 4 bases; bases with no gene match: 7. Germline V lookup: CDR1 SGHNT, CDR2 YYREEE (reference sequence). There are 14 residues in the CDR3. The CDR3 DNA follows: TGTGCCAGCAGCATAAGAGCGGGAGCTTACGAGCAGTACTTC. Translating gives CASSIRAGAYEQYF.

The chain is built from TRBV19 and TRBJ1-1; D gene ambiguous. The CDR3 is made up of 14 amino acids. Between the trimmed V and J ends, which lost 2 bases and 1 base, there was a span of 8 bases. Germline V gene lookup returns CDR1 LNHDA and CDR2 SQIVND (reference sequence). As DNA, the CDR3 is TGTGCCAGTAGTATAAACCCAAGGAACACTGAAGCTTTCTTT. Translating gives CASSINPRNTEAFF.

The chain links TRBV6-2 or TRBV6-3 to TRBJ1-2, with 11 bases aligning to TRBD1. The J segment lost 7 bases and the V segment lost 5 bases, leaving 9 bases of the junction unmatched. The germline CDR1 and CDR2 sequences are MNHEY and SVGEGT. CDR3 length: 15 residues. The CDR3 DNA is TGTGCCAGCAGTGTAATATCCGGGACAGGGGGTGGCTACACCTTC. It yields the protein CASSVISGTGGGYTF.